The 8 T cell receptor beta chains in this list originate from one sample, sequenced in a study of control samples from healthy donors and cancer patients. Here immunoSEQ multiplex PCR was the method, and the copy in TCRdb shows in-frame clones only, minus some. This sample yields tens of thousands of clones, of which more than 70% are seen a single time; 5.7% belongs to the top ten. Sequenced sample: blood. All receptors come from a woman in her forties or fifties in good health.

J is TRBJ1-2 and V is TRBV5-1; unclear D gene. The germline V gene encodes CDR1 SGHRS and CDR2 YFSETQ. Trimming left V 4 bases short and J 2 bases short, with 15 bases between. The CDR3 runs 15 residues. CDR3 DNA sequence: TGCGCCAGCAGCCCAGACCTGATCTTGAACTATGGCTACACCTTC. Protein sequence: CASSPDLILNYGYTF.

A note on this clone: A junction boundary mismatches the germline segment, possibly from a read error. The chain links TRBV18 to TRBJ2-2; perhaps TRBD2 as D (5 bases). Germline V gene lookup returns CDR1 KGHSH and CDR2 LQKENI. This CDR3 comprises 14 residues. The DNA of the CDR3 is TGTGCCAGCTCCCCACGGGAAGGCACCGGGGAGCTGTTTTTT. It is translated as CASSPREGTGELFF.

The chain links TRBV3-1 (or the pseudogene TRBV3-2) to TRBJ2-2; 11 nucleotides agree with TRBD2. In germline, CDR1 is LGHDT, CDR2 YNNKEL (reference sequence). This CDR3 has 15 amino acids. J lost 7 bases, V lost 2 bases, and 3 bases had no gene match. This CDR3 reads CASSQSSGGLGELFF. The CDR3, as DNA: TGTGCCAGCAGCCAATCTAGCGGGGGGCTCGGGGAGCTGTTTTTT.

The rearrangement links TRBV7-8 to TRBJ1-3, with D unresolved. V gave up 5 bases and J gave up 3 bases, with 14 bases separating them. The germline V gene has CDR1 SGHVS and CDR2 FQNEAQ. The CDR3 length is 15 residues. This chain's CDR3 is CASSQDRRFGNTIYF. In nucleotides, the CDR3 is TGTGCCAGCAGCCAAGATAGAAGGTTTGGAAACACCATATATTTT.

The J gene is TRBJ2-2, the V gene TRBV12-5, with TRBD1 matching over 7 bases. The V and J ends lost 4 bases and 0 bases, in that order; junction bases with no gene match: 2. This CDR3 comprises 15 residues. From germline, CDR1 is LGHNT and CDR2 FRNRAP. The CDR3 DNA reads TGTGCTAGTGGTTCGGGACAGACGAACACCGGGGAGCTGTTTTTT. Amino acid sequence: CASGSGQTNTGELFF.

V gene TRBV10-3 combines with J gene TRBJ1-4; 9 positions agree with TRBD1. The J segment lost 4 bases and the V segment lost 6 bases, leaving 3 bases of the junction unmatched. Germline V gene lookup returns CDR1 ENHRY and CDR2 SYGVKD. The CDR3 is 14 residues long. CDR3 sequence reads: CAIREGQGNEKLFF. The CDR3 DNA reads as TGTGCCATCAGGGAGGGACAGGGTAATGAAAAACTGTTTTTT.

V and J are TRBV30 and TRBJ2-1; no firm D call. This CDR3 has 13 amino acids. The germline CDR1 and CDR2 sequences are GTSNPN and SVGIG (reference sequence). V was trimmed by 2 bases and J by 4 bases, leaving 9 bases between them. The CDR3 DNA reads as TGTGCCTGGAGTTATGGGCCTTACAATGAGCAGTTCTTC. It translates to CAWSYGPYNEQFF.

This chain connects TRBV6-5 to TRBJ1-1; D is unclear. Germline V gene lookup returns CDR1 MNHEY and CDR2 SVGAGI. The CDR3 spans 11 residues. Trimming pared 9 bases from V and 11 bases from J, leaving 16 bases between. The CDR3: CASQKSEVAFF. The CDR3 nucleotides are TGTGCCAGTCAGAAATCGGAGGTTGCTTTCTTT.